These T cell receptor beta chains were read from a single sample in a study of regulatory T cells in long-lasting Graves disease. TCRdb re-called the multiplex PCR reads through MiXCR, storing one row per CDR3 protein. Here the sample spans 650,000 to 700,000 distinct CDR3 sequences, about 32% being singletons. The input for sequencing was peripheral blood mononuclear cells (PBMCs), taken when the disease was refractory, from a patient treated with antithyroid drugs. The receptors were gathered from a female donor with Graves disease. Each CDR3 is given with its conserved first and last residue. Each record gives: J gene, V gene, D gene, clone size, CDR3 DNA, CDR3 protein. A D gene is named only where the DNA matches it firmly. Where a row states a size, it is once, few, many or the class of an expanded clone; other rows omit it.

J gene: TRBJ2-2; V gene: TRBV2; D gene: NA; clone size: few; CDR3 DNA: TGTGCCAGCAGGCCCAGGGTGAACACCGGGGAGCTGTTTTTT; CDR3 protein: CASRPRVNTGELFF
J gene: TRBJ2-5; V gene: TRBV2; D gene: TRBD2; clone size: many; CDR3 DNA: TGTGCCAGCAGTGTTGGGAGGGCGTGGGAGACCCAGTACTTC; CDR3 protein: CASSVGRAWETQYF
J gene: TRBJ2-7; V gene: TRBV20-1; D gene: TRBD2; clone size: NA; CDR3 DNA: TGCAGTGCTAGAGATCCTTCTAGCGGGAGCTACGAGCAGTACTTC; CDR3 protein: CSARDPSSGSYEQYF
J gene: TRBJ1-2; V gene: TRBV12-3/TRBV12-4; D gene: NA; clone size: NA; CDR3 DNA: TGTGCCAGCGGTGACGGCTATGGCTACACCTTC; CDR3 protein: CASGDGYGYTF
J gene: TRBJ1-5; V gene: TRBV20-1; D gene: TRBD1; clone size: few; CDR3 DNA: TGCAGTGCCCATGGACAGGGGAATCAGCCCCAGCATTTT; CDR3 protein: CSAHGQGNQPQHF
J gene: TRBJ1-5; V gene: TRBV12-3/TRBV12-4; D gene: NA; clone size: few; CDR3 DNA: TGTGCCAGCAGTTTAATCCCTTTTTTGGCCCAGCATTTT; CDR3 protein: CASSLIPFLAQHF
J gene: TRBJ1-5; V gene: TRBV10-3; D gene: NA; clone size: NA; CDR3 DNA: TGTGCCATCAGCCCGGGGGGGCAGGACAATCAGCCCCAGCATTTT; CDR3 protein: CAISPGGQDNQPQHF
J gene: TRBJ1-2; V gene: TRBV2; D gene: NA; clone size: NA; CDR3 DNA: TGTGCCACCGGGGACCTCGGGGGGAACTATGGCTACACCTTC; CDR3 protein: CATGDLGGNYGYTF
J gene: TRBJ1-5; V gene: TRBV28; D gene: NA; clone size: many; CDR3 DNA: TGTGCCAGCAGCTTGGTAGGGATTAAGAGCAATCAGCCCCAGCATTTT; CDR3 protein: CASSLVGIKSNQPQHF
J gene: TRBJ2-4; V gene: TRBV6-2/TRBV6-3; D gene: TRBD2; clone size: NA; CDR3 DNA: TGTGCCAGCAGCCGCGGGAGCGTAGCCAAAAACATTCAGTACTTC; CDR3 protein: CASSRGSVAKNIQYF
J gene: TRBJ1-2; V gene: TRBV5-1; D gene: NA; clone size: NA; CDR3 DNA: TGCGCCAGCAGCTCCATACAGGGAACCTATGGCTACACCTTC; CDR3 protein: CASSSIQGTYGYTF
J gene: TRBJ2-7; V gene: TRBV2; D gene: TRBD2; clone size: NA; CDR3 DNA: TGTGCCAGCAGCCCTTACCTCGGGAGGTCCTACGAGCAGTACTTC; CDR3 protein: CASSPYLGRSYEQYF
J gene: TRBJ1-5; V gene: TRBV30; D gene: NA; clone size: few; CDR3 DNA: TGTGCCTGGAGTGGGGGACTCAATCAGCCCCAGCATTTT; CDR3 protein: CAWSGGLNQPQHF
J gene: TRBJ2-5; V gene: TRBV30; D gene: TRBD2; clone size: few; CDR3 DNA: TGTGCCTGGGATGGACTAGCGAGCCAAGAGACCCAGTACTTC; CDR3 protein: CAWDGLASQETQYF
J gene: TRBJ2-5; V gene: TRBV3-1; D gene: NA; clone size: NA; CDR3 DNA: TGTGCCAGCAGCCAAGGACCGGGAGCCTCCCTAAAAGAGACCCAGTACTTC; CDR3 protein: CASSQGPGASLKETQYF
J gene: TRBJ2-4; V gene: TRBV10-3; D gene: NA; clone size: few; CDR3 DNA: TGTGCCATCAGTGATCCGCTAGCCAAAAACATTCAGTACTTC; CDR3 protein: CAISDPLAKNIQYF
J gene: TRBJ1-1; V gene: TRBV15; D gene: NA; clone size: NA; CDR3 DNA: TGTGCCACCAGCAGAGTTGACTCCCCCTATGTTGCTTTCTTT; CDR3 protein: CATSRVDSPYVAFF
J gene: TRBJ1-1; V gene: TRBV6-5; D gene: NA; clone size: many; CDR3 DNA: TGTGCCAGCAGTTACGGGGGGGCGCAAACTGAAGCTTTCTTT; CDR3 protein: CASSYGGAQTEAFF
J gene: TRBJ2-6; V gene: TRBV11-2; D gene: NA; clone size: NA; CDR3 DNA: TGTGCCAGCAGCCGCGAAATACAGAGTCGGGTCCTGACTTTC; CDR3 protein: CASSREIQSRVLTF
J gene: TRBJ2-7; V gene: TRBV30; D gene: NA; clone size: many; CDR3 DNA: TGTGCCTGGAGTGTAGCGTACGAGCAGTACTTC; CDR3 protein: CAWSVAYEQYF
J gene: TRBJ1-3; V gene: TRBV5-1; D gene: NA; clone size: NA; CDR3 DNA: TGCGCCAGCAGCTTGGTGGTTGGAAACACCATATATTTT; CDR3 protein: CASSLVVGNTIYF
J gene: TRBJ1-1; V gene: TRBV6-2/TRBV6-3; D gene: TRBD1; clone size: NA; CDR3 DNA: TGTGCCAGCACCGGGACAGGGGGCTGGGGCACTGAAGCTTTCTTT; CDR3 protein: CASTGTGGWGTEAFF
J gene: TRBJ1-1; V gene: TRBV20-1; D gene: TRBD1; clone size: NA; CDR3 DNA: TGCAGTGCTCCGAGGAGGGGGCGAACTGAAGCTTTCTTT; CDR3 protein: CSAPRRGRTEAFF
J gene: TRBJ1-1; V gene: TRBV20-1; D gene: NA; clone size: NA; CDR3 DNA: TGCAGTGCTAGAGATTCAGGCAGCTATAGCACTGAAGCTTTCTTT; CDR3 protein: CSARDSGSYSTEAFF
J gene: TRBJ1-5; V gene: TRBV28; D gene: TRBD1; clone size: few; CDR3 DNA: TGTGCCAGCAGTCCGCGGGGGACAGGGAGTCGCGGCAATCAGCCCCAGCATTTT; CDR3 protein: CASSPRGTGSRGNQPQHF
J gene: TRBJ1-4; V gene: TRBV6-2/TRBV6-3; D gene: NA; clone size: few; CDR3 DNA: TGTGCCAGCAGTTCAGACACCGGGACAACTAATGAAAAACTGTTTTTT; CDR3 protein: CASSSDTGTTNEKLFF
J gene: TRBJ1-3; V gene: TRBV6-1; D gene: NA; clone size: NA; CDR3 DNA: TGTGCCAGCAGACTTGGACAGAGCTCTGGAAACACCATATATTTT; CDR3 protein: CASRLGQSSGNTIYF
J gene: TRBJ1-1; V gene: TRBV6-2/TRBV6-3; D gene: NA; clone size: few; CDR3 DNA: TGTGCCAGCAGTGACCGAAGAGGGGCAGTTAACACTGAAGCTTTCTTT; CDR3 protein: CASSDRRGAVNTEAFF
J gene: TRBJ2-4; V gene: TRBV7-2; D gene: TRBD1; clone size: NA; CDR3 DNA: TGTGCCAGCAGCTTCAACAGGGGTTGGACCAAAAACATTCAGTACTTC; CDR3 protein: CASSFNRGWTKNIQYF